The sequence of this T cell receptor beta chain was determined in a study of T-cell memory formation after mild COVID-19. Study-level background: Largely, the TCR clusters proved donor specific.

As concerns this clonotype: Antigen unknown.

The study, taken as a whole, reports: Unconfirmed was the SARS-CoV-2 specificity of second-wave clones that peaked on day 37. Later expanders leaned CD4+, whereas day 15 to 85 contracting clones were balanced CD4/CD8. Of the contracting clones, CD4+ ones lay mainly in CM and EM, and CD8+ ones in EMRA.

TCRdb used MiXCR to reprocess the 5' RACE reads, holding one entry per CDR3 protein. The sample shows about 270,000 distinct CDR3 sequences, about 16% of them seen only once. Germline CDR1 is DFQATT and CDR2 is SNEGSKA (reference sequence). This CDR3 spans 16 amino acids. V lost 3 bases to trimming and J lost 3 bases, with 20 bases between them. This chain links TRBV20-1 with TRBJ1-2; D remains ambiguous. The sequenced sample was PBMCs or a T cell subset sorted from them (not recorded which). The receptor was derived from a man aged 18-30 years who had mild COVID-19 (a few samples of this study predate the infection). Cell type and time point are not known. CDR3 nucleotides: TGCAGTGCTAGCCAGGATGGGGTAGTCCTGTACTATGGCTACACCTTC. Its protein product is CSASQDGVVLYYGYTF.